Sequencing of this T cell receptor (beta chain) was carried out in a study of blood T cell repertoires in COVID-19. Overall study context: The samples span acute and convalescent COVID-19 from the United States, Italy and Spain. PBMCs, B-cell-depleted T cells, or T cells provided the cDNA or gDNA that made up the material.

Germline-derived CDR1 and CDR2 are MNHEY and SMNVEV (reference sequence). The V and J ends lost 4 bases and 7 bases, in that order; junction bases with no gene match: 8. There are 15 residues in the CDR3. Original processing notes: Estimation of nucleated cell counts was performed using reference gene primer amplification. Profiled with immunoSEQ multiplex PCR; TCRdb holds only in-frame clones, not every one. V, J and clone size are taken as reported in that table, and D and trimming were inferred from the DNA itself. The sample includes more than 150,000 clones, approximately 87% seen only once; the top ten take approximately 4%.

Material: peripheral blood. V is TRBV27 and J is TRBJ2-7, with 12 bases matching TRBD2. The TCR originated in a woman between 65 and 79 years old with acute or convalescent COVID-19. CDR3 DNA: TGTGCCAGCAGTTCGTCTAGCGGGAGGGCCGGTGAGCAGTACTTC. Encoded protein: CASSSSSGRAGEQYF.